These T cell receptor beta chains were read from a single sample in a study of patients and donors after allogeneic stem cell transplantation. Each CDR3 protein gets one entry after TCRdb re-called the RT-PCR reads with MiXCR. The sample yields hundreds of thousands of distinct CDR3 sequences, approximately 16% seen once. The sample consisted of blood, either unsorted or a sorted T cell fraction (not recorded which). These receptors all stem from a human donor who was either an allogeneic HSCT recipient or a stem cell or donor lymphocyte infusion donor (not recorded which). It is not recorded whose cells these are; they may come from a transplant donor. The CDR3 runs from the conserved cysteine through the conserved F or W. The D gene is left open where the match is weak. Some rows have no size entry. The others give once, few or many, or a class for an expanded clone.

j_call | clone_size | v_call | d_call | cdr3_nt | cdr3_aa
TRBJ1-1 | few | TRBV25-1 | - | TGTGCCAGCAGCTCTAGGGGAGGGGGTAACACTGAAGCTTTCTTT | CASSSRGGGNTEAFF
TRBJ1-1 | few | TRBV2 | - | TGTGCCAGCAGCGGGTCCCGGAAGAACACTGAAGCTTTCTTT | CASSGSRKNTEAFF
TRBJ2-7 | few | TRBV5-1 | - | TGCGCCAGCAGCCCCCCACAGGGTCAGAGCTCCTACGAGCAGTACTTC | CASSPPQGQSSYEQYF
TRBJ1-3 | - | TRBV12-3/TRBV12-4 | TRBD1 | TGTGCCAGCAGTTCAAGGCCGCGACAGGGAGGAAACACCATATATTTT | CASSSRPRQGGNTIYF
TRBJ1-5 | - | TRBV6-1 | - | TGTGCCAGCACCCTTGGGGGCCGGGGGGGACAGCCCCAGCATTTT | CASTLGGRGGQPQHF
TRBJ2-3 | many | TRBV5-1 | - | TGCGCCAGCAGCTCCTTCACAGATACGCAGTATTTT | CASSSFTDTQYF
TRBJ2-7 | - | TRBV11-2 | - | TGTGCCAGCAGCTTAGATCTGAGTGGGGGAATAGTCCTCTACGAGCAGTACTTC | CASSLDLSGGIVLYEQYF
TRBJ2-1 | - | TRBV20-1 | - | TGCAGCCACCGGTTGGGTACAGGCTACAATGAGCAGTTCTTC | CSHRLGTGYNEQFF
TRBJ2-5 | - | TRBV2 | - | TGTGCCAGCAGTGGATCCAGGGAAGAGACCCAGTACTTC | CASSGSREETQYF
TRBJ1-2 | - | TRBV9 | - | TGTGCCAGCAGCTCCCAATCCGCAGGGTACATCGGCTCTGGCTACACCTTC | CASSSQSAGYIGSGYTF
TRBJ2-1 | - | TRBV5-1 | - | TGCGCCAGCAGCTTGCAGGGTTCAACCTACAATGAGCAGTTCTTC | CASSLQGSTYNEQFF
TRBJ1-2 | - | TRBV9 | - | TGTGCCAGCAGCGCGGGCCCGACCTATGGCTACACCTTC | CASSAGPTYGYTF
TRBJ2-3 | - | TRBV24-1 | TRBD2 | TGTGCCACCAGTGCGGGACTAGCGGGAGGGCCTATAGATACGCAGTATTTT | CATSAGLAGGPIDTQYF
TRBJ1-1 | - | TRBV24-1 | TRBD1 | TGTGCCACCAGTGGCGCCGGGACAGTGAACACTGAAGCTTTCTTT | CATSGAGTVNTEAFF
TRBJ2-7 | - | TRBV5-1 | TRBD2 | TGCGCCAGCAGCCCAGCGGGACGGGGAAGGGAGCAGTACTTC | CASSPAGRGREQYF
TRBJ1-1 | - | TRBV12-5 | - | TGTGCTAGTGGTTCTACCAAAAGTACGGACGGATTCACTGAAGCTTTCTTT | CASGSTKSTDGFTEAFF
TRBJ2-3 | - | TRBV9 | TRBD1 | TGTGCCAGCAGCGCCGGGACAGGCGTTACGACAGATACGCAGTATTTT | CASSAGTGVTTDTQYF
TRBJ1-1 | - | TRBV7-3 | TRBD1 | TGTGCCAGCAGCTTAACAAGGACAGGGAACACTGAAGCTTTCTTT | CASSLTRTGNTEAFF
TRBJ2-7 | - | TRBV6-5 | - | TGTGCCAGCAGTTACTCGAGCGGCAGGTCAGCCTACGAGCAGTACTTC | CASSYSSGRSAYEQYF
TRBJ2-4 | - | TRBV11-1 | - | TGTGCCAGCAGCCCCGGTAGGGGGTTGAGCGGCATTCAGTACTTC | CASSPGRGLSGIQYF
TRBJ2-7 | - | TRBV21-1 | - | TGTGCCAGCAGCAAGCCCGCTCCATCAATCTACGAGCAGTACTTC | CASSKPAPSIYEQYF
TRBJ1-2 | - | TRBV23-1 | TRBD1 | TGCGCCAGCAGTCAGGGACAGGGATTGGAATGTGGCTACACCTTC | CASSQGQGLECGYTF
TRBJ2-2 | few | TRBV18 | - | TGTGCCAGCTCACCAGGAGTTGCGAACACCGGGGAGCTGTTTTTT | CASSPGVANTGELFF
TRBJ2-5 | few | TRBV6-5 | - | TGTGCCAGCAGTTACTCGGGGAAGGTTTACTTC | CASSYSGKVYF
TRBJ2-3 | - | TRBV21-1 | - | TGTGCCAGCAGCTTAGAGCGGGGAATCATGAATACGCAGTATTTT | CASSLERGIMNTQYF
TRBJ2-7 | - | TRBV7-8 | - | TGTGCCAGCAGCTTCGAAATACAGGGTTCTTCCTACGAGCAGTACTTC | CASSFEIQGSSYEQYF